This T cell receptor (beta chain) was sequenced in a study of shared clonotypes between healthy human individuals. Broader study findings: Shared clonotypes: about 4.6% naive CD4, around 3.4% naive CD8, 2.3% memory CD4, about 0.41% memory CD8. Compared with clonotypes that all four donors shared, non-shared clonotypes had lower generation probabilities.

Note on this clone: Its target is unknown. At one end, the junction sequence differs from germline, possibly due to a read error.

CD45RO negativity and positive selection for CCR7 defined naive CD8 cells, a population that excluded terminally differentiated effector memory CD45RA+ cells. Germline V gene lookup returns CDR1 SSHAT and CDR2 FNYEAQ (reference sequence). There are 15 residues in the CDR3. Sequencing used immunoSEQ multiplex PCR; TCRdb keeps in-frame clones, though not all of them. The table shows some 2.1 million clones, with about 95% occurring only once. The source of this sequence is a man aged 18 to 30 in good health. J is TRBJ2-2 and V is TRBV7-7; D is perhaps TRBD1 (6 bases). Sequencing input: naive CD8+ T cells sorted from blood. The CDR3 nucleotides are TGTGCTAGCAGCTACGAACAGGGCTTGACCGGGGAGCTGTTTTTT. Translated: CASSYEQGLTGELFF. Full variable domain (outside the CDR3, taken from reference TRBV7-7 and TRBJ2-2): GAGVSQSPRYKVTKRGQDVTLRCDPISSHATLYWYQQALGQGPEFLTYFNYEAQPDKSGLPSDRFSAERPEGSISTLTIQRTEQRDSAMYRCASSYEQGLTGELFFGEGSRLTVL.